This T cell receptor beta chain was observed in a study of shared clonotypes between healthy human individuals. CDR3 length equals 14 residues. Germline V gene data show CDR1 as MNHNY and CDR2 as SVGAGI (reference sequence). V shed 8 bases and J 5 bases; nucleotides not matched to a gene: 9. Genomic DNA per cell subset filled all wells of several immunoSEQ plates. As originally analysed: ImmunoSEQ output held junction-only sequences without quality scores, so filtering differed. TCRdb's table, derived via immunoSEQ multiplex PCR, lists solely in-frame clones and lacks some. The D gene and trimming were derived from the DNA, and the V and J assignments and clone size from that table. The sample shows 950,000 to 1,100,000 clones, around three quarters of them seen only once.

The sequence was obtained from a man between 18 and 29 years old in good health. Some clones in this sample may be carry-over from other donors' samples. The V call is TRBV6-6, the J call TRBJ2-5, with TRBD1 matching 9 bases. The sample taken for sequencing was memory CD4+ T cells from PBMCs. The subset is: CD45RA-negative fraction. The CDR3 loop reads CASEDRGGRETQYF. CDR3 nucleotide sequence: TGTGCCAGCGAGGACAGGGGCGGTAGGGAGACCCAGTACTTC.